This TCR beta chain derives from a study of blood T cell repertoires in COVID-19. Some clones are missing from TCRdb's copy, which holds only in-frame ones; the method was immunoSEQ multiplex PCR. Among some 100,000 clones listed, 88% were seen once. After removal of 4 bases from V and 2 bases from J, the junction contained 6 bases not matched to a gene. The germline V gene encodes CDR1 LGHNA and CDR2 YSLEER. This CDR3 is built from 15 residues. The clonotype was recovered from a woman older than 75 with active COVID-19. The sequencing input was peripheral blood. This chain connects TRBV4-3 to TRBJ2-3; 7 bases agree with TRBD2. CDR3 coding DNA: TGCGCCAGCAGCCCGGGACTACTAAACACAGATACGCAGTATTTT. It encodes CASSPGLLNTDTQYF.